This is a list of T cell receptor beta chains from one sample in a study of beta chain features in type 1 diabetes. Libraries were prepared by immunoSEQ multiplex PCR; TCRdb keeps only in-frame clonotypes and omits some of them. The table lists about 160,000 clones, around 63% of them singletons. Sequencing input: naive CD4+ T cells from blood. The receptors come from a man younger than 40 with type 1 diabetes. Both conserved end residues are part of each CDR3. The order of the fields is J gene, CDR3 length, D gene, V gene, clone size, CDR3 protein, CDR3 DNA. The D gene is left open where the match is weak. Clone sizes are given selectively: once, few, many, or a class where the clone is expanded.

>TRBJ2-4|14|TRBD1|TRBV11-2|NA
CASSLDPSGTGQHF
TGTGCCAGCAGCTTAGATCCGTCCGGGACAGGGCAACACTTC
>TRBJ2-5|15|TRBD2|TRBV6-5|NA
CASSLALAVRETQYF
TGTGCCAGCAGTTTGGCACTAGCGGTGCGGGAGACCCAGTACTTC
>TRBJ2-2|15|NA|TRBV15|NA
CATTDLGGANGELFF
TGTGCCACCACCGACCTAGGTGGGGCGAACGGGGAGCTGTTTTTT
>TRBJ2-2|16|NA|TRBV7-9|NA
CASSINAQLNTGELFF
TGTGCCAGCAGCATAAATGCACAGCTGAACACCGGGGAGCTGTTTTTT
>TRBJ1-5|11|NA|TRBV28|once
CASSIREPQHF
TGTGCCAGCAGCATAAGGGAGCCCCAGCATTTT
>TRBJ1-1|13|NA|TRBV29-1|NA
CSVGVRANTEAFF
TGCAGCGTTGGGGTCAGGGCGAACACTGAAGCTTTCTTT
>TRBJ2-7|9|NA|TRBV27|NA
CASTPETYF
TGTGCCAGCACTCCGGAGACCTACTTC
>TRBJ1-1|12|NA|TRBV29-1|few
CSVGGLNTEAFF
TGCAGCGTTGGAGGTCTGAACACTGAAGCTTTCTTT
>TRBJ1-3|16|NA|TRBV6-5|NA
CASSYSGQASGNTIYF
TGTGCCAGCAGTTACTCGGGGCAGGCCTCTGGAAACACCATATATTTT
>TRBJ2-6|16|TRBD2|TRBV7-2|NA
CASGLAGGSGANVLTF
TGTGCCAGCGGACTAGCGGGCGGCTCTGGGGCCAACGTCCTGACTTTC
>TRBJ2-3|15|TRBD2|TRBV29-1|NA
CSVQLAGDFTDTQYF
TGCAGCGTTCAACTAGCGGGGGACTTCACAGATACGCAGTATTTT
>TRBJ2-5|10|NA|TRBV18|NA
CASGGETQYF
TGTGCCAGCGGTGGGGAGACCCAGTACTTC
>TRBJ1-1|14|NA|TRBV30|NA
CAWSHRQGNTEAFF
TGTGCCTGGAGCCACCGCCAGGGGAACACTGAAGCTTTCTTT
>TRBJ2-1|13|NA|TRBV11-2|few
CASSLDRAGPQFF
TGTGCCAGCAGCTTAGATCGTGCCGGGCCCCAGTTCTTC
>TRBJ1-2|11|NA|TRBV29-1|few
CSVPSRHGYTF
TGCAGCGTCCCCTCCAGGCATGGCTACACCTTC
>TRBJ2-7|11|NA|TRBV7-2|once
CASSPAYEQYF
TGTGCCAGCAGCCCCGCCTACGAGCAGTACTTC
>TRBJ2-4|12|TRBD1|TRBV2|few
CASSEGQQGKYF
TGTGCCAGCAGTGAGGGACAACAGGGGAAGTACTTC
>TRBJ2-2|10|NA|TRBV28|few
CASFSGELFF
TGTGCCAGCTTCTCCGGGGAGCTGTTTTTT
>TRBJ2-3|16|NA|TRBV18|NA
CASSPPWGRDTDTQYF
TGTGCCAGCTCTCCTCCGTGGGGGCGAGACACAGATACGCAGTATTTT
>TRBJ2-3|15|NA|TRBV30|NA
CAWSVPAEGTDTQYF
TGTGCCTGGAGTGTACCAGCGGAGGGCACAGATACGCAGTATTTT
>TRBJ2-1|14|NA|TRBV7-8|NA
CASSLGANYNEQFF
TGTGCCAGCAGCTTAGGAGCCAACTACAATGAGCAGTTCTTC
>TRBJ2-3|15|NA|TRBV7-6|NA
CASSLSWGLTDTQYF
TGTGCCAGCAGTTTGAGCTGGGGGCTCACAGATACGCAGTATTTT
>TRBJ2-5|16|TRBD2|TRBV28|NA
CASRSGLAGPQETQYF
TGTGCCAGCAGGTCGGGACTAGCCGGGCCACAAGAGACCCAGTACTTC
>TRBJ2-5|15|TRBD1|TRBV7-9|NA
CASSLVTGVGETQYF
TGTGCCAGCAGCTTAGTCACAGGGGTTGGCGAGACCCAGTACTTC
>TRBJ2-5|14|NA|TRBV28|NA
CASSPGQFQETQYF
TGTGCCAGCAGTCCTGGACAGTTCCAAGAGACCCAGTACTTC
>TRBJ2-7|14|NA|TRBV2|NA
CASGSNRASGEQYF
TGTGCCAGCGGGTCGAACAGGGCCAGCGGCGAGCAGTACTTC
>TRBJ2-4|15|NA|TRBV7-9|NA
CASSLGAETYNIQYF
TGTGCCAGCAGCTTAGGAGCTGAGACGTATAACATTCAGTACTTC
>TRBJ1-2|11|NA|TRBV20-1|NA
CSARSKDGYTF
TGCAGTGCTAGGTCGAAGGATGGCTACACCTTC
>TRBJ2-1|13|TRBD2|TRBV19|few
CASTSGLYNEQFF
TGTGCCAGTACCTCGGGACTATACAATGAGCAGTTCTTC
>TRBJ1-2|11|NA|TRBV28|NA
CASITSYGYTF
TGTGCCAGCATAACCAGCTATGGCTACACCTTC
>TRBJ2-7|14|TRBD1|TRBV18|once
CASSSGTGRHEQYF
TGTGCCAGCTCATCGGGGACAGGGCGCCACGAGCAGTACTTC
>TRBJ2-7|14|TRBD1|TRBV28|once
CASRVQGASYEQYF
TGTGCCAGCAGGGTACAGGGGGCCTCCTACGAGCAGTACTTC
>TRBJ2-3|17|TRBD2|TRBV9|NA
CASSAPGRSGGTDTQYF
TGTGCCAGCAGCGCCCCCGGCCGGAGCGGGGGCACAGATACGCAGTATTTT
>TRBJ1-1|13|TRBD1|TRBV5-1|once
CASSGQGTTEAFF
TGCGCCAGCAGCGGACAGGGGACCACTGAAGCTTTCTTT
>TRBJ1-6|13|TRBD1|TRBV30|NA
CAWRGTGPGALHF
TGTGCCTGGAGGGGGACAGGCCCTGGGGCCCTCCACTTT
>TRBJ2-7|12|NA|TRBV29-1|NA
CSVDRGAHEQYF
TGCAGCGTTGACCGGGGGGCCCACGAGCAGTACTTC
>TRBJ2-6|13|NA|TRBV4-3|few
CASSHSGANVLTF
TGCGCCAGCAGCCACAGCGGGGCCAACGTCCTGACTTTC